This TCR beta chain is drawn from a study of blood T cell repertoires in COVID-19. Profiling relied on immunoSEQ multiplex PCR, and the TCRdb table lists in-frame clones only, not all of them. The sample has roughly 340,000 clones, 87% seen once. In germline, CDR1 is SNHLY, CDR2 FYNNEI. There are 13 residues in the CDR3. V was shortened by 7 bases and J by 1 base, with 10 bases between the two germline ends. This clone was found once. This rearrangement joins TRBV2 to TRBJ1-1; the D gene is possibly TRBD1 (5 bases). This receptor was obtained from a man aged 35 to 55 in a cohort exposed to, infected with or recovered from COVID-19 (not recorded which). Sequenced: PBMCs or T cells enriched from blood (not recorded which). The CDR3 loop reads CASTETGNTEAFF. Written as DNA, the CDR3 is TGTGCCAGCACCGAAACAGGGAACACTGAAGCTTTCTTT.